This entry describes one T cell receptor (beta chain). Its binding antigen is unknown. Base qualities are not recorded, but no much larger clone differs from it by a single base. At one collaborating source in Seattle, patients were enrolled during active infection and were followed longitudinally through the course of disease. Collaborating institutions collected whole blood in K2EDTA tubes following their own protocols. Collaborator samples were shipped for TCRbeta analysis as frozen whole blood, isolated PBMCs, or DNA extracted from either sample type. This entry comes from a study of blood T cell repertoires in COVID-19 (TCRdb year 2020). Broadly, across the study: Samples covering the acute and convalescent phases of COVID-19 were provided by collaborators in the United States, Italy and Spain. The prospective study material was composed of cDNA or gDNA derived from T cells, B-cell-depleted T cells, or PBMCs. The dataset comprised deeply sampled blood TCRbeta repertoires from subjects exposed to, actively infected with, or recovered from COVID-19. A de-identified subject ID, COVID-19 status, age in years and sex were almost always included in the sample metadata. Samples were obtained from the ongoing ImmuneRACE study (first 160 participants) and from some 1,300 subjects provided by 6 global collaborators. A freely available public database, intended as a resource for researchers studying the immune response to SARS-CoV-2, is where the repertoires were released. Where available, HLA class I and class II types were taken from metadata supplied by the sample provider and were not determined by assay-based typing. Overall study outcomes, separate from this receptor: Clinical and demographic metadata were provided uncurated, with the amount varying by source and participant.

TCRbeta CDR3 regions were amplified from genomic DNA by means of the immunoSEQ Assay, a bias-controlled multiplex PCR. As for the authors' bioinformatics: The number of nucleated cells in each sample was estimated by amplification of reference gene primers within the assay. Sequence reads were collapsed and filtered to measure the absolute abundance of every unique TCRbeta CDR3 rearrangement. Productive Simpson clonality was computed per sample as the square root of Simpson's diversity index over productive rearrangements. TCRdb mirrors the immuneACCESS table, restricted to in-frame sequences. Some clones are absent from its copies; in checked studies, under half trace to an unresolved V gene, and the reason for the others is unknown. Clone size and V and J calls were adopted from that table, with D and trimming inferred from the DNA. The sample table holds approximately 480,000 clones, of which 80% to 90% were seen once. Of the sample, 0.8% to 0.9% is held by the ten largest clones.

Based on the germline V gene, the CDR1 and CDR2 sequences are SGHNT and YENEEA. The V and J ends are trimmed by 8 bases and 5 bases, leaving 8 bases between them. The CDR3 numbers 11 residues from cysteine through phenylalanine. The read is trimmed to its CDR3 DNA, 33 bases read in frame from base 1. The source is a young man with COVID-19, enrolled during active disease. The chain couples TRBV11-3 to TRBJ2-3; the D gene cannot be resolved reliably. The sequenced sample consisted of peripheral blood. The sequenced DNA: TGTGCCAGCCGCGATCTAGATACGCAGTATTTT. Translated, this gives CASRDLDTQYF.